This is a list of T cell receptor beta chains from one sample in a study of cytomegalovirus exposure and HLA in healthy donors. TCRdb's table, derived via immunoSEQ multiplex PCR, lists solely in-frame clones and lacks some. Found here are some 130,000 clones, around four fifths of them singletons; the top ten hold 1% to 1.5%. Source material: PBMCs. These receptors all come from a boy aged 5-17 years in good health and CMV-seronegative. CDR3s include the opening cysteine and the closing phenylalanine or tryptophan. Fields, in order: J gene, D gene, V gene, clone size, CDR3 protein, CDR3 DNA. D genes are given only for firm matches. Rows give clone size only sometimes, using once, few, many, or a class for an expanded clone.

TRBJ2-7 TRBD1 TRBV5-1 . CASSDGQGYYEQYF TGCGCCAGCAGCGACGGACAGGGTTACTACGAGCAGTACTTC
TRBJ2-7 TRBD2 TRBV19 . CASSTFGTSGYEQYF TGTGCCAGTAGCACATTCGGGACTAGCGGTTACGAGCAGTACTTC
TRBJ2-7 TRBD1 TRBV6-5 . CASSLGGQSYEQYF TGTGCCAGCAGTCTAGGGGGCCAGTCCTACGAGCAGTACTTC
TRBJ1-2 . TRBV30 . CAWSVGGYGYTF TGTGCCTGGAGTGTAGGAGGGTATGGCTACACCTTC
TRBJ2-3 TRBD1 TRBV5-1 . CASSPGTGGTDTQYF TGCGCCAGCAGTCCCGGGACAGGGGGCACAGATACGCAGTATTTT
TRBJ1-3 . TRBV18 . CASSLGGEAGNTIYF TGTGCCAGCTCACTTGGGGGCGAAGCTGGAAACACCATATATTTT
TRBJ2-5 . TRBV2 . CASSEDLKAVTQYF TGTGCCAGCAGTGAGGACTTGAAAGCGGTCACCCAGTACTTC
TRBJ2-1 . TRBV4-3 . CASSQEGAGGYNEQFF TGCGCCAGCAGCCAAGAAGGGGCAGGGGGGTACAATGAGCAGTTCTTC
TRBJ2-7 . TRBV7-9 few CASGAIPSYEQYF TGTGCCAGCGGAGCGATACCCAGCTACGAGCAGTACTTC
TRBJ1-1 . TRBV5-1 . CASRETPGTEAFF TGCGCCAGCAGGGAAACGCCGGGCACTGAAGCTTTCTTT
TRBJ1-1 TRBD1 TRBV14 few CASRATGVDTEAFF TGTGCCAGCAGAGCAACAGGGGTAGACACTGAAGCTTTCTTT
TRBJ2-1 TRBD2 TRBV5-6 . CASSPRRENEQFF TGTGCCAGCAGCCCTCGGCGGGAGAATGAGCAGTTCTTC
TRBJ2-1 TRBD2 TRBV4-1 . CASSQEASGGYNEQFF TGCGCCAGCAGCCAAGAGGCTAGCGGGGGGTACAATGAGCAGTTCTTC
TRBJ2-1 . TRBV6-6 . CASSYPPSGSDEQFF TGTGCCAGCAGTTACCCCCCGTCTGGGAGCGATGAGCAGTTCTTC
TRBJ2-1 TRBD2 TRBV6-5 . CASSTLAGGPGEQFF TGTGCCAGCAGCACACTAGCGGGAGGGCCTGGTGAGCAGTTCTTC
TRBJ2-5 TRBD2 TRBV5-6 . CASSPIGGEETQYF TGTGCCAGCAGCCCCATTGGGGGGGAAGAGACCCAGTACTTC
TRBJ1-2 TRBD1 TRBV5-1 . CASSLTGEYGYTF TGCGCCAGCAGCTTGACAGGGGAGTATGGCTACACCTTC
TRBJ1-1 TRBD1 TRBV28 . CASSLLGTALMNTEAFF TGTGCCAGCAGTTTATTGGGGACAGCACTTATGAACACTGAAGCTTTCTTT
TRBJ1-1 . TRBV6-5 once CASIGLSFEAFF TGTGCCAGCATTGGACTCTCGTTTGAAGCTTTCTTT